This TCR beta chain was identified during a study of blood T cell repertoires in COVID-19. Across the whole study: From T cells, B-cell-depleted T cells, or PBMCs came the material, which was cDNA or gDNA.

Under the authors' procedure: For nucleated cells, counts were estimated from reference gene primer amplification. Some clones are missing from TCRdb's copy, which holds only in-frame ones; the method was immunoSEQ multiplex PCR. V, J and clone size are taken as reported in that table, and D and trimming were inferred from the DNA itself. The profile shows approximately 360,000 clones, about four fifths of them singletons. All enrollees were roughly 18 to 90 years old and from 20 to 30 US areas. Among Cohort 3 donors, those recovered had two negative PCRs, clearance, or symptom resolution. Sequencing was carried out using PBMCs or T cells enriched from blood (not recorded which). The source is a woman in her forties or fifties who had recovered from COVID-19.

The CDR3 DNA is TGTGCTACCACCACCCGGAGGGATGAGCAGTTCTTC. As protein: CATTTRRDEQFF. The chain has TRBV12-5 and TRBJ2-1; a possible D gene is TRBD2 (6 bases). CDR3 length: 12 residues. The V end lost 10 bases, the J end lost 8 bases, and 15 bases lay between the germline ends. The germline V gene has CDR1 LGHNT and CDR2 FRNRAP.